The 21 T cell receptor beta chains reported below all come from one sample, sequenced in a study of CD8+CD57+ T cells in acquired aplastic anemia. Those patients picked for sequencing had displayed CD8+CD57+ cell expansion on flow cytometry. Profiles of TCR beta VDJ and CDR3 were generated from a genomic DNA template. One entry per CDR3 protein results from TCRdb running MiXCR on the reads. Of under 200,000 distinct CDR3 sequences listed, 40% to 60% are singletons. Input material: sorted CD4+, CD8+, or CD8+CD57+ T cells (not recorded which) from PBMCs. The receptor set was obtained from a human donor with aplastic anemia.

This clonotype was detected a few times. The rearrangement links TRBV3-1 to TRBJ2-1, with 7 bases fitting TRBD2. This CDR3 is 15 amino acids long. In germline, CDR1 is LGHDT, CDR2 YNNKEL (reference sequence). V trimming: 5 bases; J trimming: 5 bases; junction bases outside the gene matches: 9. CDR3 residues: CASSSISGNNNEQFF. In DNA form, the CDR3 reads TGTGCCAGCAGCTCAATCAGCGGGAATAACAATGAGCAGTTCTTC.

The CDR3 DNA reads TGTGCCAGCAGCCAATGGCCCTGGGCCAACGTCCTGACTTTC. The encoded protein is CASSQWPWANVLTF. The V gene is TRBV14, the J gene TRBJ2-6; D is unresolved. CDR3 length equals 14 residues. V was shortened by 2 bases and J by 5 bases, with 7 bases between the two germline ends. The germline V gene encodes CDR1 SGHDN and CDR2 FVKESK.

This clonotype was detected many times. The CDR3 DNA reads as TGTGCCAGTAGTATATTCGCCGGGACAAACTACAATGAGCAGTTCTTC. Protein product: CASSIFAGTNYNEQFF. V usage is TRBV19 and J usage is TRBJ2-1; tentatively, D is TRBD1 (6 bases). Trimming left V 2 bases short and J 3 bases short, with 14 bases between. Germline V lookup: CDR1 LNHDA, CDR2 SQIVND (reference sequence). The CDR3 loop spans 16 amino acids.

This clonotype was counted a few times. The chain carries TRBV18 and TRBJ2-5; D not certain. V was shortened by 2 bases and J by 5 bases, with 0 bases between the two germline ends. Germline V gene data show CDR1 as KGHSH and CDR2 as LQKENI. This CDR3 has 10 amino acids. CDR3 bases: TGTGCCAGCTCACCAGAGACCCAGTACTTC. Translated: CASSPETQYF.

On this clonotype: A read error may be the cause here, since a much bigger clone is one base away. This rearrangement joins TRBV11-1 to TRBJ2-7; 9 nucleotides match TRBD1. This CDR3 region has 14 residues. Germline V gene sequence: CDR1 SGHAT, CDR2 FQDESV (reference sequence). The CDR3 reads CASSSGTGWDEQHF. CDR3 in DNA: TGTGCCAGCAGCTCGGGGACAGGGTGGGACGAGCAGCACTTC.

J is TRBJ2-1 and V is TRBV14; D remains unclear. The germline gives CDR1 SGHDN, CDR2 FVKESK. CDR3 size: 13 residues. V shed 0 bases and J shed 8 bases, with 8 bases lying between them. The DNA of the CDR3 is TGTGCCAGCAGCCAAGATCGTTTACATGAGCAGTTCTTC. Residues: CASSQDRLHEQFF.

Turning to this clonotype: Since the CDR3 does not end with the conserved phenylalanine or tryptophan, this likely comes from a read error. The rearrangement links TRBV2 to TRBJ2-5; D is perhaps TRBD1 or TRBD2 (6 bases each). CDR1 SNHLY and CDR2 FYNNEI come from the germline V gene. Trimming left V 6 bases short and J 0 bases short, with 17 bases between. The CDR3 is 16 amino acids. The CDR3 coding sequence is TGTGCCAGCAGGCTGACTAGGGGGTTGTACCAAGAGACCCAGTACCTC. Translation: CASRLTRGLYQETQYL.

This clonotype was seen many times. The gene calls are TRBV7-2 and TRBJ1-2, with 8 positions matching TRBD1. The CDR3 extends over 14 amino acids. V dropped 3 bases and J dropped 8; count of bases not matched to a gene: 8. Per the germline V gene, CDR1 is SGHTA and CDR2 is FQGNSA. The CDR3 is CASSFAGGAEGYTF. The DNA of the CDR3 is TGTGCCAGCAGCTTTGCAGGGGGCGCGGAGGGCTACACCTTC.

This clonotype was found many times. The chain recombines TRBV2 with TRBJ1-5; 8 nucleotides line up with TRBD1. V was clipped by 6 bases and J by 4 bases; unmatched bases: 8. CDR1 and CDR2 (germline): SNHLY, FYNNEI. This CDR3 contains 15 residues. The CDR3 nucleotides are TGTGCCAGCAGGACAGGGGCCCTGGGGAATCAGCCCCAGCATTTT. This encodes CASRTGALGNQPQHF.

The chain is built from TRBV6-1 and TRBJ2-3; 9 nucleotides agree with TRBD1. This CDR3 is 14 amino acids long. From germline, CDR1 is MNHNS and CDR2 SASEGT. Trimming took 4 bases from V and 8 from J; bases not matched to a gene: 7. In DNA form, the CDR3 reads TGTGCCAGCAGTGTAACAGGGGGCGAAGGTACGCAGTATTTT. Protein: CASSVTGGEGTQYF.

The V and J genes are TRBV9 and TRBJ2-1; 8 nucleotides line up with TRBD2. V was pared by 3 bases and J by 4 bases, with 3 bases of the junction left unmatched. Germline loops: CDR1 SGDLS, CDR2 YYNGEE. The CDR3 consists of 14 residues. This CDR3 reads CASSGTSQYNEQFF. CDR3 in DNA: TGTGCCAGCAGCGGGACTAGCCAGTACAATGAGCAGTTCTTC.

The CDR3 reads CASSLGLGGNEQFF. For the CDR3, the DNA is TGTGCCAGCAGCTTAGGGCTAGGTGGGAATGAGCAGTTCTTC. The V call is TRBV7-2, the J call TRBJ2-1; D is ambiguous. Germline assignment: CDR1 SGHTA and CDR2 FQGNSA. V lost 1 base and J 7 bases, leaving 11 bases between the germline ends. There are 14 residues in the CDR3.

The CDR3 coding sequence is TGTGCCACCAGTGATTCAGGGCTTAGCGACGAGCAGTACTTC. Translating it yields CATSDSGLSDEQYF. The chain carries TRBV24-1 and TRBJ2-7; D may correspond to TRBD1 or TRBD2 (5 bases each). Trimming pared 2 bases from V and 5 bases from J, leaving 12 bases between. The CDR3 is 14 residues long. CDR1 and CDR2 from the germline V gene are KGHDR and SFDVKD.

A note on this clonotype: At one end the junction does not follow the germline gene, possibly because of a read error. The J gene is TRBJ2-7, the V gene TRBV12-5; the D is unclear. The CDR3 runs to 12 residues. The germline gives CDR1 LGHNT, CDR2 FRNRAP. The CDR3 protein is CASGWPQVEQHF. In DNA, the CDR3 is TGTGCTAGTGGGTGGCCCCAGGTCGAGCAGCACTTC.

J is TRBJ2-3 and V is TRBV9, with D uncertain. The V end lost 5 bases, the J end lost 2 bases, and 12 bases lay between the germline ends. This CDR3 contains 14 residues. Germline CDR1 is SGDLS and CDR2 is YYNGEE. The CDR3: CASSPRTDTDTQYF. The CDR3 DNA follows: TGTGCCAGCAGTCCACGGACCGACACAGATACGCAGTATTTT.

This clonotype was counted at least ten times. The chain combines TRBV4-1 with TRBJ2-7; D is unclear. CDR3 size: 15 residues. Per the germline V gene, CDR1 is MGHRA and CDR2 is YSYEKL. V lost 2 bases and J lost 5, with 16 bases in between. The DNA of the CDR3 is TGCGCCAGCAGCCAAACGATTGGTGGAAGAAACGAGCAGTACTTC. This encodes CASSQTIGGRNEQYF.

This clonotype was seen many times. The V call is TRBV5-1, the J call TRBJ2-5; 16 positions match TRBD2. Germline CDR1 SGHRS, CDR2 YFSETQ. Trimming took 2 bases from V and 5 from J; bases not matched to a gene: 9. This CDR3 spans 18 amino acids. CDR3 nucleotide sequence: TGCGCCAGCAGCTTTTGGGGGACTAGCGGGAGGGCCGGGGAGACCCAGTACTTC. Its protein product is CASSFWGTSGRAGETQYF.

Notes on this clonotype: This may be a read error: a much more frequent sequence differs by one nucleotide. V gene TRBV6-2 or TRBV6-3 combines with J gene TRBJ2-7; tentative D call: TRBD1 (5 bases). Looked up from germline, CDR1 is MNHEY and CDR2 is SVGEGT. Trimming took off 6 bases at V and 5 bases at J, with 11 bases between the two ends. The CDR3 length is 12 residues. Here the CDR3 DNA reads TGTGCCAGCAGGGAGTCAGGGAACGAGCAGTACTTC. Protein: CASRESGNEQYF.

V is TRBV7-6 and J is TRBJ2-7, with 8 positions matching TRBD1. In germline, CDR1 is SGHVS, CDR2 FNYEAQ. This CDR3 comprises 16 residues. The ends lost 4 bases at V and 4 bases at J; junction bases unmatched: 12. The CDR3 sequence is CASSSGKQGAPYEQYF. CDR3 bases: TGTGCCAGCAGCTCCGGGAAGCAGGGGGCCCCGTACGAGCAGTACTTC.

This clonotype was seen ten or more times. The chain combines TRBV24-1 with TRBJ1-2, with TRBD1 matching 9 bases. The CDR3 is 14 residues long. The J segment lost 6 bases and the V segment lost 8 bases, leaving 9 bases of the junction unmatched. The germline gives CDR1 KGHDR, CDR2 SFDVKD. DNA for the CDR3: TGTGCCACCAAAGGCACCGACAGGGGGGATGGCTACACCTTC. It yields the protein CATKGTDRGDGYTF.

This clonotype was detected only a few times. The CDR3 DNA sequence: TGTGCCAGCAGGCTAGGGGCGTACACCGGGGAGCTGTTTTTT. Translating it yields CASRLGAYTGELFF. V is TRBV7-2 and J is TRBJ2-2; D might be TRBD1 (5 bases). The V gene lost 6 bases and the J gene lost 3 bases, with 11 bases spanning the gap. Germline V gives CDR1 SGHTA, CDR2 FQGNSA. CDR3 length: 14 residues.